Here is one T cell receptor beta chain with its context. This record belongs to a study of control samples from healthy donors and cancer patients. The CDR3 totals 16 residues. Germline CDR1 and CDR2: KGHSH and LQKENI. V trimming: 6 bases; J trimming: 2 bases; junction bases outside the gene matches: 6. Assay used: immunoSEQ multiplex PCR; TCRdb lists only in-frame clones, some missing. Among around 120,000 clones listed, about 91% were seen once. Sequencing used blood. The J gene is TRBJ2-6, the V gene TRBV18; 8 positions match TRBD1. The TCR comes from a man in his forties in good health. The CDR3 DNA follows: TGTGCCAGCTCCCCGGCACAGGGGGCTGGGGCCAACGTCCTGACTTTC. This encodes CASSPAQGAGANVLTF.